This T cell receptor (beta chain) was found in a study of blood T cell repertoires in COVID-19. This CDR3 is built from 14 residues. CDR1 SEHNR and CDR2 FQNEAQ come from the germline V gene (reference sequence). Trimming took off 5 bases at V and 6 bases at J, with 17 bases between the two ends. Original processing methods: Amplifying reference gene primers gave estimates of nucleated cell counts. Assay used: immunoSEQ multiplex PCR; TCRdb lists only in-frame clones, some missing. V and J calls and clone size are those listed in that table; D and trimming were worked out from the DNA. The data hold approximately 260,000 clones, with 75% to 90% observed a single time.

V gene TRBV7-9 combines with J gene TRBJ2-7, with D tentatively TRBD1 (6 bases). Sequenced input: peripheral blood. The source of this sequence is a man aged 55 to 70 who had recovered from COVID-19. CDR3 nucleotides: TGTGCCAGCAGCCCGAGGACAGCTCGCTTCGAGCAGTACTTC. Its translation is CASSPRTARFEQYF.